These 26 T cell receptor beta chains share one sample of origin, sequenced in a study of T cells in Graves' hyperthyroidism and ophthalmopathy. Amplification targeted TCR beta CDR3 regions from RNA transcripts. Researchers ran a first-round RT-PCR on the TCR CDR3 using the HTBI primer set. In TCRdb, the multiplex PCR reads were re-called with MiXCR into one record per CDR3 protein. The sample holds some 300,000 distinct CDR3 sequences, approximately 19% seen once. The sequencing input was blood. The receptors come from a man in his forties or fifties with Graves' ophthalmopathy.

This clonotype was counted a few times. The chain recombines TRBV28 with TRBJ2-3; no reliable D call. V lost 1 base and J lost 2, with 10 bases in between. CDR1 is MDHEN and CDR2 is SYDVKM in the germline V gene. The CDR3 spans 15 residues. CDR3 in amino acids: CASSLYMANTDTQYF. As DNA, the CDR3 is TGTGCCAGCAGTTTATATATGGCCAACACAGATACGCAGTATTTT.

The CDR3 DNA reads TGTGCCAGCAGCAAAGACAGGGCGGGGTCCTACGAGCAGTACTTC. Translating it yields CASSKDRAGSYEQYF. J is TRBJ2-7 and V is TRBV27; possible D gene TRBD1, 7 bases. V dropped 6 bases and J dropped 1 base, with 16 bases sitting between them. CDR1 and CDR2 (germline): MNHEY, SMNVEV (reference sequence). This CDR3 is built from 15 residues.

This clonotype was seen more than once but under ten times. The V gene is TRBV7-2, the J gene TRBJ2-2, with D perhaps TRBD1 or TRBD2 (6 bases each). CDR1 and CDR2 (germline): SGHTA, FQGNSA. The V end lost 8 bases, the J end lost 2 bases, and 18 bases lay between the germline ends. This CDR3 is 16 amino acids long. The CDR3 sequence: CASETGLSPNTGELFF. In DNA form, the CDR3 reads TGTGCCAGCGAGACAGGACTATCTCCCAACACCGGGGAGCTGTTTTTT.

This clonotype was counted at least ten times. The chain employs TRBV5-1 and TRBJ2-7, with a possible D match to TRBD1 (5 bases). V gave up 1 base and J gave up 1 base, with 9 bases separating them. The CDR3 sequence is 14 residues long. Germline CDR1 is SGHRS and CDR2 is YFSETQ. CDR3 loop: CASSLTQVSYEQYF. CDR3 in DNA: TGCGCCAGCAGCTTGACACAGGTTTCCTACGAGCAGTACTTC.

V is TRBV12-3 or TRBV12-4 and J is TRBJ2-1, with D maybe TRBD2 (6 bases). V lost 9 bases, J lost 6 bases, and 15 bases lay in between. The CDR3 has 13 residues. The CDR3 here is CASWMAGFNEQFF. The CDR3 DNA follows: TGTGCCAGTTGGATGGCGGGATTCAATGAGCAGTTCTTC.

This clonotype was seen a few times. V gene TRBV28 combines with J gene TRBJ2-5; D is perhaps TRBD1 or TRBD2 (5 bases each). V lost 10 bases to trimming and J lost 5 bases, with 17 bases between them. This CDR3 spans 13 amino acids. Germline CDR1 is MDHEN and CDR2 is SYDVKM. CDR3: CATKGPGLETQYF. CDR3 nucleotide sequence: TGTGCCACCAAGGGACCGGGCCTGGAGACCCAGTACTTC.

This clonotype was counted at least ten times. CDR3 DNA: TGTGCCAGCAGCCAAACCCAGGGGGCCAAGGGGAACACTGAAGCTTTCTTT. As protein: CASSQTQGAKGNTEAFF. The chain joins TRBV14 to TRBJ1-1, with 8 bases that match TRBD1. The J segment lost 1 base and the V segment lost 2 bases, leaving 9 bases of the junction unmatched. CDR3 size: 17 residues. Germline CDR1 and CDR2: SGHDN and FVKESK.

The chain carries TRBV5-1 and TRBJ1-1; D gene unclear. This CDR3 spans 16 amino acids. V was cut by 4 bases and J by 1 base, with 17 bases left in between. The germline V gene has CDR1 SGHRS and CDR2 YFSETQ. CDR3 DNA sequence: TGCGCCAGCAGCACTATAACCGGGAGATCGAACACTGAAGCTTTCTTT. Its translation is CASSTITGRSNTEAFF.

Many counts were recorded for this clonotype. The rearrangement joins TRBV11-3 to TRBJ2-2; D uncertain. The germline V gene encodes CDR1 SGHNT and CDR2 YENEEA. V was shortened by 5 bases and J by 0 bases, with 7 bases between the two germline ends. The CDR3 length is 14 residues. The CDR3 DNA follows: TGTGCCAGCAGCCGTAACTCGAACACCGGGGAGCTGTTTTTT. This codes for CASSRNSNTGELFF.

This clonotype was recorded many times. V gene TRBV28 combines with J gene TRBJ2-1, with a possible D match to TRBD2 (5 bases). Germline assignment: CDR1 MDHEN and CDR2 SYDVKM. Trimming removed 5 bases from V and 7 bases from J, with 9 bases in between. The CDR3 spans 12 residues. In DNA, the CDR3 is TGTGCCAGCAGTACACCGGGGAATGAGCAGTTCTTC. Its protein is CASSTPGNEQFF.

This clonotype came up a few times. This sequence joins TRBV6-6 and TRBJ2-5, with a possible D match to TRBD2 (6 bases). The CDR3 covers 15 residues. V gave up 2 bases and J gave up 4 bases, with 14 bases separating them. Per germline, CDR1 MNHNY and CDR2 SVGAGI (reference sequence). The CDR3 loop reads CASSYRAGRGETQYF. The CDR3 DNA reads TGTGCCAGCAGTTACAGGGCGGGGCGCGGAGAGACCCAGTACTTC.

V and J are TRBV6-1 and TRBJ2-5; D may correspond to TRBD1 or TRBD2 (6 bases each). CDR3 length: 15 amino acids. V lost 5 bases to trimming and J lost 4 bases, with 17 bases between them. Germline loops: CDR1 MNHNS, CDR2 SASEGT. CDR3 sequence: CASSRRLKGGETQYF. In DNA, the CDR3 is TGTGCCAGCAGTCGAAGGCTAAAGGGGGGAGAGACCCAGTACTTC.

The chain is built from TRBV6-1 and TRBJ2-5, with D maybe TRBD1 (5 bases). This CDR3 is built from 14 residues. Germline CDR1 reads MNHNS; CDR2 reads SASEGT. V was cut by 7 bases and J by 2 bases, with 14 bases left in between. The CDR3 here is CASTAGLGQETQYF. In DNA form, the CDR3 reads TGTGCCAGCACGGCAGGGTTGGGTCAAGAGACCCAGTACTTC.

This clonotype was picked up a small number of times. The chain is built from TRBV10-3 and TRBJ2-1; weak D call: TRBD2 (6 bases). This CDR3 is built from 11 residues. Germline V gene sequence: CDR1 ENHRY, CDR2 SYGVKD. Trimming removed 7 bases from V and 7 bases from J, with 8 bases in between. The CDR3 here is CAIMRENEQFF. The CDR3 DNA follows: TGTGCCATCATGCGGGAAAATGAGCAGTTCTTC.

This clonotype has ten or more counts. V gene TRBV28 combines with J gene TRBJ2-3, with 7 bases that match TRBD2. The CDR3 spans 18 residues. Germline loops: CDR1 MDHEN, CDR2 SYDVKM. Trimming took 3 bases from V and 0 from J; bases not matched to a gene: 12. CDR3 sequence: CASSFPLSVSGSTDTQYF. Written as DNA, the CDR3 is TGTGCCAGCAGTTTCCCTCTGAGTGTTAGCGGGAGCACAGATACGCAGTATTTT.

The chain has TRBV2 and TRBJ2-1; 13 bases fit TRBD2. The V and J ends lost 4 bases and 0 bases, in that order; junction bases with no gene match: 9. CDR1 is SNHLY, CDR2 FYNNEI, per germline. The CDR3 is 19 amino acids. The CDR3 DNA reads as TGTGCCAGCAGTGCCAAACTAGCGGGAGGGCGGAGCTCCTACAATGAGCAGTTCTTC. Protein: CASSAKLAGGRSSYNEQFF.

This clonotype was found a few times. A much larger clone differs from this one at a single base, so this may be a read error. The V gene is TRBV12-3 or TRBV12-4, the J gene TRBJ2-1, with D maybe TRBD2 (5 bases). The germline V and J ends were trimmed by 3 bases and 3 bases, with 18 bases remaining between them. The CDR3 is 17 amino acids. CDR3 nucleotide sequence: TGTGCCAGCAGTTTCAGGTCCGACGCGGGCTTCTACAATGAGCAGTTCTTC. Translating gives CASSFRSDAGFYNEQFF.

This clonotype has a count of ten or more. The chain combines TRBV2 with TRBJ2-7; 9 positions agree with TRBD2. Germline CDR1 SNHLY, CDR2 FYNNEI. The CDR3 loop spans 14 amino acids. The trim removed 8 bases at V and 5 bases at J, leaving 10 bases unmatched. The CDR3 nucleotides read TGTGCCAGCCTCAAAGCGGGAGGCGTAGACGAGCAGTACTTC. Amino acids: CASLKAGGVDEQYF. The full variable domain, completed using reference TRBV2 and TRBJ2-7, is EPEVTQTPSHQVTQMGQEVILRCVPISNHLYFYWYRQILGQKVEFLVSFYNNEISEKSEIFDDQFSVERPDGSNFTLKIRSTKLEDSAMYFCASLKAGGVDEQYFGPGTRLTVT.

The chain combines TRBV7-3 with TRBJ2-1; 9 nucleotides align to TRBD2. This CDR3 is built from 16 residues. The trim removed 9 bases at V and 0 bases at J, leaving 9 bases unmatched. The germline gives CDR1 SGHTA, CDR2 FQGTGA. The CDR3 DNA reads TGTGCCAGTAGTATTAGCGGGGGTGCCTCCTACAATGAGCAGTTCTTC. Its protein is CASSISGGASYNEQFF.

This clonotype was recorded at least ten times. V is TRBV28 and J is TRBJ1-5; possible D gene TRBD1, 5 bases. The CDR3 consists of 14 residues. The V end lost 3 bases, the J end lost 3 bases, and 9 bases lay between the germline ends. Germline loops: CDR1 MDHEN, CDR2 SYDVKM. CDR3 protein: CASSLQGPNQPQHF. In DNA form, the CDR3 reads TGTGCCAGCAGTTTGCAGGGTCCCAATCAGCCCCAGCATTTT.

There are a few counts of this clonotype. The CDR3 reads CASSEGRAGYNEQFF. In DNA form, the CDR3 reads TGTGCCAGCAGTGAAGGACGGGCAGGCTACAATGAGCAGTTCTTC. The chain combines TRBV6-1 with TRBJ2-1; D is undetermined. The V gene's germline CDR1 is MNHNS and CDR2 SASEGT. The length of the CDR3 is 15 residues. V lost 1 base to trimming and J lost 3 bases, with 10 bases between them.

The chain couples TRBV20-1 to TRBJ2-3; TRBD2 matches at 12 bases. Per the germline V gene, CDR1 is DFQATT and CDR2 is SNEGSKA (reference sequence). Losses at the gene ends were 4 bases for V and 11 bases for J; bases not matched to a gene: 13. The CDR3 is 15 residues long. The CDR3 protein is CSAKPTSGGPGGQYF. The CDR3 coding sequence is TGCAGTGCTAAGCCGACTAGCGGGGGCCCGGGGGGGCAGTATTTT.

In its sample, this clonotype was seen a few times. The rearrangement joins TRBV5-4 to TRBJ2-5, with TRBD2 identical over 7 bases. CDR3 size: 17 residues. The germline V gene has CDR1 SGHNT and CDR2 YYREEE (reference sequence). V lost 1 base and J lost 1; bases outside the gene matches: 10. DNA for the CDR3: TGTGCCAGCAGCTTGTTGGGGCGGGAGTACATCCAAGAGACCCAGTACTTC. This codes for CASSLLGREYIQETQYF. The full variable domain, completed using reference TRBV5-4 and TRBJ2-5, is ETGVTQSPTHLIKTRGQQVTLRCSSQSGHNTVSWYQQALGQGPQFIFQYYREEENGRGNFPPRFSGLQFPNYSSELNVNALELDDSALYLCASSLLGREYIQETQYFGPGTRLLVL.

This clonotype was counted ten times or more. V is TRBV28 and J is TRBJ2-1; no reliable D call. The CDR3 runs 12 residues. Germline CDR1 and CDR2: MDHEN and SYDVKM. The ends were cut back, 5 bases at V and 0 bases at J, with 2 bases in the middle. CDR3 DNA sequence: TGTGCCAGCAGTCCCTCCTACAATGAGCAGTTCTTC. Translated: CASSPSYNEQFF.

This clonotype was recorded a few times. CDR3 coding DNA: TGTGCCAGCAGCCGCGGGGGGGAAAGCTCCTACGAGCAGTACTTC. Its translation: CASSRGGESSYEQYF. V gene TRBV5-6 combines with J gene TRBJ2-7; TRBD2 matches 9 bases. J gave up 0 bases and V 4 bases, and 5 bases lay outside the gene matches. CDR1 is SGHDT and CDR2 is YYEEEE in the germline V gene. The CDR3 covers 15 residues. Complete variable domain (other parts from reference TRBV5-6 and TRBJ2-7): DAGVTQSPTHLIKTRGQQVTLRCSPKSGHDTVSWYQQALGQGPQFIFQYYEEEERQRGNFPDRFSGHQFPNYSSELNVNALLLGDSALYLCASSRGGESSYEQYFGPGTRLTVT.

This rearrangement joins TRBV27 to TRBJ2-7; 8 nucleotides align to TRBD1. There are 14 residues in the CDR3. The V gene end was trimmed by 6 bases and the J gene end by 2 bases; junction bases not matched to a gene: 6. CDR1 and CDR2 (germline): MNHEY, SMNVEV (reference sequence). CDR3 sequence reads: CASRTGQGAYEQYF. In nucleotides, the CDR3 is TGTGCCAGCAGAACAGGACAGGGCGCCTACGAGCAGTACTTC.